The next 27 T cell receptor beta chains were all read from a single sample in a study of OX40 agonist ivuxolimab in advanced cancers. Repertoires were generated with immunoSEQ multiplex PCR, while TCRdb's copy carries only in-frame clones and drops some. The data show tens of thousands of clones, 80% to 85% seen once. The sequencing here drew on CD4+ or CD8+ T cells sorted from blood, taken in a trial of the OX40 agonist ivuxolimab. All receptors come from an adult with an advanced solid tumor such as melanoma, head and neck, liver or kidney cancer.

This clone was recorded once. The genes are TRBV13 and TRBJ2-7, with a possible D match to TRBD1 (6 bases). Trimming left V 5 bases short and J 2 bases short, with 13 bases between. This CDR3 is built from 14 residues. Germline V lookup: CDR1 PRHDT, CDR2 FYEKMQ (reference sequence). CDR3 sequence (DNA): TGTGCCAGCAGCCCTGGACAGTCTACCTACGAGCAGTACTTC. The encoded protein is CASSPGQSTYEQYF.

The rearrangement uses TRBV2 and TRBJ1-6; D is ambiguous. V lost 7 bases and J lost 3, with 7 bases in between. Germline lookup yields CDR1 SNHLY and CDR2 FYNNEI. The CDR3 consists of 13 residues. Here the CDR3 reads CASKGVYNSPLHF. The CDR3 DNA is TGTGCCAGCAAGGGCGTCTATAATTCACCCCTCCACTTT.

This chain links TRBV9 with TRBJ2-5; TRBD2 agrees at 9 bases. The CDR3 is 17 residues long. With V trimmed by 0 bases and J by 6 bases, 12 bases remained unmatched. Germline CDR1 SGDLS, CDR2 YYNGEE. CDR3 DNA: TGTGCCAGCAGCGTAGCCGACAGCGGGGGGTCTGAGAAGACCCAGTACTTC. Protein: CASSVADSGGSEKTQYF.

J is TRBJ2-7 and V is TRBV30; 8 nucleotides agree with TRBD2. CDR3 length: 15 residues. V shed 7 bases and J 0 bases; nucleotides not matched to a gene: 11. The germline V gene has CDR1 GTSNPN and CDR2 SVGIG (reference sequence). CDR3 residues: CASFSTSGSSYEQYF. CDR3 in DNA: TGTGCCTCCTTCTCCACTAGCGGAAGCTCCTACGAGCAGTACTTC.

V gene TRBV4-1 combines with J gene TRBJ2-2; 11 bases fit TRBD1. Trimming at V came to 0 bases and at J to 7 bases, leaving 10 bases not matched to a gene. Germline lookup yields CDR1 MGHRA and CDR2 YSYEKL. There are 18 residues in the CDR3. The chain's CDR3 is CASSQEGEGQGEIGELFF. CDR3 nucleotide sequence: TGCGCCAGCAGCCAAGAGGGGGAGGGACAGGGGGAAATCGGGGAGCTGTTTTTT.

The chain links TRBV2 to TRBJ2-1; D call uncertain. The CDR3 is 13 amino acids. Germline assignment: CDR1 SNHLY and CDR2 FYNNEI. Trimming pared 5 bases from V and 5 bases from J, leaving 10 bases between. The CDR3 sequence is CASSYNRNNEQFF. In nucleotides, the CDR3 is TGTGCCAGCAGTTACAATAGAAACAATGAGCAGTTCTTC.

This chain joins TRBV6-6 and TRBJ1-5; D remains unclear. The V end lost 2 bases, the J end lost 3 bases, and 8 bases lay between the germline ends. Germline V gives CDR1 MNHNY, CDR2 SVGAGI (reference sequence). The CDR3 is made up of 14 amino acids. The CDR3 is CASSYGQFNQPQHF. CDR3 bases: TGTGCCAGCAGTTACGGGCAGTTCAATCAGCCCCAGCATTTT.

This rearrangement joins TRBV10-3 to TRBJ1-3, with D unresolved. Germline V lookup: CDR1 ENHRY, CDR2 SYGVKD. This CDR3 is 15 amino acids long. Trimming took 4 bases from V and 0 from J, leaving 10 bases between them. CDR3 loop: CAISVTGNSGNTIYF. CDR3 DNA: TGTGCCATCAGTGTAACGGGTAACTCTGGAAACACCATATATTTT.

This clone is judged medium-sized. The chain combines TRBV29-1 with TRBJ1-2; D is unresolved. This CDR3 spans 11 amino acids. CDR1 is SQVTM and CDR2 is ANQGSEA in the germline V gene. V was clipped by 6 bases and J by 6 bases, with 11 bases between them. CDR3 in amino acids: CSVQEIDGYTF. CDR3 sequence (DNA): TGCAGCGTCCAGGAGATAGATGGCTACACCTTC.

The CDR3 nucleotides read TGTGCCAGCAGTGATACCTACGAGCAGTACTTC. As protein: CASSDTYEQYF. This sequence joins TRBV7-2 and TRBJ2-7, with D uncertain. This CDR3 is 11 amino acids long. V was trimmed by 6 bases and J by 2 bases, leaving 5 bases between them. CDR1 and CDR2 (germline): SGHTA, FQGNSA.

The rearrangement links TRBV19 to TRBJ2-2, with 7 nucleotides matching TRBD1. This CDR3 spans 14 amino acids. The J segment lost 0 bases and the V segment lost 9 bases, leaving 4 bases of the junction unmatched. Germline V lookup: CDR1 LNHDA, CDR2 SQIVND (reference sequence). DNA for the CDR3: TGTGCCAGCGAGGACAGGCCGAACACCGGGGAGCTGTTTTTT. As protein: CASEDRPNTGELFF.

This chain links TRBV27 with TRBJ1-3, with unresolved D. Germline V CDR1 and CDR2: MNHEY, SMNVEV (reference sequence). CDR3 length equals 14 residues. V gave up 0 bases and J gave up 3 bases, with 6 bases separating them. The CDR3 bases are TGTGCCAGCAGTTTATCGGGAGGTGGAAACACCATATATTTT. Translated: CASSLSGGGNTIYF.

The chain links TRBV29-1 to TRBJ1-1; 9 nucleotides line up with TRBD1. The CDR3 has 13 residues. With V trimmed by 5 bases and J by 2 bases, 3 bases remained unmatched. Germline-derived CDR1 and CDR2 are SQVTM and ANQGSEA. The chain's CDR3 is CSVTGGLNTEAFF. The DNA for the CDR3 is TGCAGCGTTACAGGGGGCCTCAACACTGAAGCTTTCTTT.

The chain recombines TRBV19 with TRBJ1-4; a weak D match, TRBD1 (6 bases). In germline, CDR1 is LNHDA, CDR2 SQIVND (reference sequence). This CDR3 has 14 residues. Trimming left V 7 bases short and J 7 bases short, with 16 bases between. The CDR3 DNA reads TGTGCCAGTACCCCATGGGCAGGGGCTGAAAAACTGTTTTTT. Translating gives CASTPWAGAEKLFF.

Concerning this clone itself: Other DNA sequences of this sample code for an identical CDR3. The chain is built from TRBV11-2 and TRBJ2-3; a weak D match, TRBD1 (5 bases). The CDR3 has 14 amino acids. CDR1 is SGHAT and CDR2 is FQNNGV in the germline V gene. Trimming took 1 base from V and 1 from J, leaving 6 bases between them. CDR3: CASSLVRGTDTQYF. In DNA form, the CDR3 reads TGTGCCAGCAGCTTAGTCAGGGGCACAGATACGCAGTATTTT.

The chain combines TRBV4-3 with TRBJ2-7; D is ambiguous. The CDR3 is 14 residues long. CDR1 is LGHNA, CDR2 YSLEER, per germline. The V and J ends lost 3 bases and 3 bases respectively, with 12 bases between them. The CDR3 DNA is TGCGCCAGCAGCCAGGAGCTTGAGAACTACGAGCAGTACTTC. Translation gives CASSQELENYEQYF.

The count of this clone is one. The V gene is TRBV7-8, the J gene TRBJ2-7; D perhaps matches TRBD2 (7 bases). V lost 5 bases and J 3 bases, leaving 17 bases between the germline ends. Germline values: CDR1 SGHVS, CDR2 FQNEAQ. The CDR3 covers 15 residues. The DNA for the CDR3 is TGTGCCAGCAGCCCAGCCGGGGGGCTCCTCTACGAGCAGTACTTC. As protein: CASSPAGGLLYEQYF.

This chain uses TRBV5-5 with TRBJ2-1; tentative D call: TRBD1 (5 bases). CDR1 and CDR2 from the germline V gene are SGHKS and YYEKEE (reference sequence). V lost 0 bases and J 0 bases, leaving 10 bases between the germline ends. The length of the CDR3 is 16 residues. CDR3 DNA sequence: TGTGCCAGCAGCTTGGAGGGCGGACACTCCTACAATGAGCAGTTCTTC. Its protein is CASSLEGGHSYNEQFF.

This clone was recorded once. The germline gene is not matched at one end of the junction; a read error may be the cause. V usage is TRBV6-6 and J usage is TRBJ1-3; no clear D. CDR1 is MNHNY, CDR2 SVGAGI, per germline (reference sequence). The CDR3 is 13 amino acids. The CDR3 DNA sequence: TGTGCCAGCAGCTACTTTCAGGCGGACACCATATATTTT. Translated: CASSYFQADTIYF.

The chain recombines TRBV4-3 with TRBJ1-5, with 9 bases identical to TRBD1. There are 14 residues in the CDR3. Trimming took 6 bases from V and 4 from J; bases not matched to a gene: 4. Germline V lookup: CDR1 LGHNA, CDR2 YSLEER. The CDR3: CASSLGQGNQPQHF. CDR3 DNA: TGCGCCAGCAGTCTCGGACAGGGGAATCAGCCCCAGCATTTT.

The chain combines TRBV2 with TRBJ1-2; 10 bases align to TRBD1. Trimming cost V 6 bases and J 3 bases; bases outside gene matches: 1. The CDR3 sequence is 13 residues long. Looked up from germline, CDR1 is SNHLY and CDR2 is FYNNEI. This CDR3 reads CASSGQGDYGYTF. The CDR3 DNA is TGTGCCAGCAGCGGACAGGGGGACTATGGCTACACCTTC.

The V gene is TRBV13, the J gene TRBJ2-7, with 8 bases lining up with TRBD1. The CDR3 covers 15 residues. V lost 5 bases and J lost 3; bases outside the gene matches: 9. Germline lookup yields CDR1 PRHDT and CDR2 FYEKMQ (reference sequence). CDR3 sequence reads: CASSGSWTGSYEQYF. CDR3 coding DNA: TGTGCCAGCAGCGGGTCCTGGACAGGGAGCTACGAGCAGTACTTC.

V and J are TRBV6-4 and TRBJ2-2; TRBD2 matches at 9 bases. The CDR3 contains 22 residues. CDR1 MRHNA and CDR2 SNTAGT come from the germline V gene. The V segment lost 2 bases and the J segment 5 bases; nucleotides outside the gene matches: 24. CDR3 amino acids: CASSDSHLAGSISIPATGELFF. The CDR3 coding sequence is TGTGCCAGCAGTGACAGTCATCTAGCGGGGAGTATCAGTATACCAGCAACCGGGGAGCTGTTTTTT.

This sequence joins TRBV6-1 and TRBJ2-7, with D tentatively TRBD2 (6 bases). The germline CDR1 and CDR2 sequences are MNHNS and SASEGT. The CDR3 sequence is 15 residues long. Trimming removed 2 bases from V and 2 bases from J, with 13 bases in between. The CDR3 protein is CASSEPGTGTYEQYF. In DNA, the CDR3 is TGTGCCAGCAGTGAACCTGGGACTGGGACCTACGAGCAGTACTTC.

The chain employs TRBV5-4 and TRBJ2-7; weak D call: TRBD1 (6 bases). In germline, CDR1 is SGHNT, CDR2 YYREEE (reference sequence). This CDR3 comprises 12 residues. Trimming stripped 4 bases from V and 6 bases from J, with 11 bases between. Written as DNA, the CDR3 is TGTGCCAGCAGCGTGGGGGCGGCCGAGCAGTACTTC. Protein: CASSVGAAEQYF.

This clone was picked up one time. V is TRBV7-2 and J is TRBJ2-7; 9 bases match TRBD1. CDR1 and CDR2 (germline): SGHTA, FQGNSA. V lost 1 base to trimming and J lost 5 bases; unmatched junction nucleotides: 3. The CDR3 loop spans 14 amino acids. The DNA of the CDR3 is TGTGCCAGCAGCTTAGGGGACAGGGTAAACGAGCAGTACTTC. The encoded protein is CASSLGDRVNEQYF.

The rearrangement joins TRBV7-9 to TRBJ2-3, with D perhaps TRBD2 (5 bases). Germline CDR1 reads SEHNR; CDR2 reads FQNEAQ (reference sequence). The CDR3 is 14 amino acids. Trimming took off 3 bases at V and 1 base at J, with 8 bases between the two ends. CDR3 in DNA: TGTGCCAGCAGCTTTTACGGGGGCACAGATACGCAGTATTTT. Protein sequence: CASSFYGGTDTQYF.